The following is a T cell receptor beta chain sequence with its context. Its antigen is not identified. This sample is part of a study of CXCR3-negative and CXCR3-positive naive CD8 T cells. Overall study results and limits: Hydrophobicity was higher for TRB CDR3s found in CXCR3-positive naive cells than in CXCR3-negative naive cells.

Germline-derived CDR1 and CDR2 are GTSNPN and SVGIG (reference sequence). The CDR3 has 15 amino acids. UMI labels and 5' RACE were used to prepare the TRB cDNA libraries. No DNA is given; TCRdb re-called the 5' RACE reads and lists each CDR3 protein once. The ten most abundant clones cover around 4.9% of a sample with 60,000 to 65,000 distinct CDR3 sequences. The TCR originated in a human donor in good health. Some clones in this sample may be carry-over from other donors' samples. The sequencing sample was made of naive CXCR3+ CD8+ T cells from blood. Subset of the sample: CD45RO-CCR7+CD27+CD95- naive CD8+ T cells expressing CXCR3 (TNR3+). The chain links TRBV30 to TRBJ2-1; TCRdb proposes TRBD1, but this gene call is untestable without DNA. Here the CDR3 reads CAWHPGTGGKYEQFF.